These T cell receptor beta chains were read from a single sample in a study of CD8+ T cells in alopecia areata. TCRdb's table, derived via immunoSEQ multiplex PCR, lists solely in-frame clones and lacks some. The data show approximately 31,000 clones, roughly 80% seen once. Sample: NKG2D-low CD8+ T cells sorted from blood. The receptor set was obtained from a human donor with alopecia areata. Each CDR3 is given with its conserved first and last residue. The D gene is left open where the match is weak. Not every row has a clone size; where given, it reads once, few, many or a size class.

v_call	clone_size	j_call	d_call	cdr3_nt	cdr3_aa
TRBV5-1	NA	TRBJ2-1	NA	TGCGCCAGCAGCCCCCCTACGGGAGTATTCAACAATGAGCAGTTCTTC	CASSPPTGVFNNEQFF
TRBV30	NA	TRBJ2-5	TRBD1	TGTGCCTGGAGAGGGGGCATCCAAGAGACCCAGTACTTC	CAWRGGIQETQYF
TRBV7-9	NA	TRBJ1-2	NA	TGTGCCAGCAGCCAACAGACTACAAGACGAGAGAACTATGGCTACACCTTC	CASSQQTTRRENYGYTF
TRBV13	few	TRBJ2-7	NA	TGTGCCAGCAGCTTAGAGTCGCACGAGCAGTACTTC	CASSLESHEQYF
TRBV28	once	TRBJ1-5	NA	TGTGCCAGCAGTCGCAGGGTCGGCAATCAGCCCCAGCATTTT	CASSRRVGNQPQHF
TRBV7-3	NA	TRBJ2-2	NA	TGTGCCAGCAGCCCTCCCTCGCAGGGCCAGAACACCGGGGAGCTGTTTTTT	CASSPPSQGQNTGELFF
TRBV6-1	NA	TRBJ2-7	TRBD1	TGTGCCAGCAGTGATCTACCGGGACAGGGGGCTTACGAGCAGTACTTC	CASSDLPGQGAYEQYF
TRBV27	NA	TRBJ2-7	TRBD2	TGTGCCAGCAGTGAGCGGGGACTAGCGGTGTACGAGCAGTACTTC	CASSERGLAVYEQYF
TRBV7-2	NA	TRBJ1-3	NA	TGTGCCAGCAGCTTAGACGGACAGATCTCTGGAAACACCATATATTTT	CASSLDGQISGNTIYF
TRBV19	once	TRBJ2-5	NA	TGTTCAAACCACCCCGTAGGTCAAGAGACCCAGTACTTC	CSNHPVGQETQYF
TRBV29-1	NA	TRBJ1-4	TRBD1	TGCAGCGTTGAAGGCTGGACAGGTGATGAAAAACTGTTTTTT	CSVEGWTGDEKLFF
TRBV4-1	NA	TRBJ2-7	NA	TGCGCCAGCAGCCAAGATCTCGCAGTAGTGTACTTC	CASSQDLAVVYF
TRBV7-9	medium-sized	TRBJ2-7	TRBD1	TGTGCCGTGATAAGAACAGGGGTCGAGCAGTACTTC	CAVIRTGVEQYF
TRBV4-2	NA	TRBJ2-3	TRBD2	TGTGCCAGCAGGCATCGACCGGGACTAGCGGGGACAGATACGCAGTATTTT	CASRHRPGLAGTDTQYF
TRBV29-1	NA	TRBJ2-5	TRBD2	TGCAGCGTGTGGACTAGCGAAGACGGGGCCCAGTACTTC	CSVWTSEDGAQYF
TRBV5-4	NA	TRBJ2-5	NA	TGTGCCAGCTCTTTTGAACCAGGGTATTTAGAGACCCAGTACTTC	CASSFEPGYLETQYF
TRBV29-1	NA	TRBJ2-1	NA	TGCAGCGTCAGAAACAATGAGCAGTTCTTC	CSVRNNEQFF
TRBV5-1	NA	TRBJ2-1	TRBD2	TGCGCCAGCAGCATCTGGACTAGCGGGAACAATGAGCAGTTCTTC	CASSIWTSGNNEQFF
TRBV27	once	TRBJ2-7	TRBD2	TGTGCCAGCAGTCCACTAGCGGGGCCCTACGAGCAGTACTTC	CASSPLAGPYEQYF
TRBV29-1	NA	TRBJ1-6	TRBD1	TGCAGCGACCTACAGGGGGCTCCTTATAATTCACCCCTCCACTTT	CSDLQGAPYNSPLHF
TRBV9	NA	TRBJ2-7	NA	TGTGCCAGCAGCGTAAGTTCTAGCGTATACGAGCAGTACTTC	CASSVSSSVYEQYF
TRBV5-1	NA	TRBJ2-6	TRBD1	TGCGCCAGCAGCTTCGAGGGAACCGGGACAGGGGTTTCCCTTGGGGCCAACGTCCTGACTTTC	CASSFEGTGTGVSLGANVLTF
TRBV28	NA	TRBJ2-5	TRBD1	TGTGCCAGCAGACTCGGACAGGGAGAGACCCAGTACTTC	CASRLGQGETQYF
TRBV28	few	TRBJ2-7	TRBD1	TGTGCCAGCAGCTTGGGACAGCTGCACTACGAGCAGTACTTC	CASSLGQLHYEQYF
TRBV2	NA	TRBJ2-7	TRBD1	TGTGCCAGCAGTTCACAGGGGGCGTACGAGCAGTACTTC	CASSSQGAYEQYF
TRBV2	NA	TRBJ1-1	NA	TGTGCCAGCAGTGGGGGGCCTCGGGTTGAAGCTTTCTTT	CASSGGPRVEAFF
TRBV29-1	few	TRBJ2-1	NA	TGCAGCGTTGAAGAGAGGGAGTTGGGGTATGAGCAGTTCTTC	CSVEERELGYEQFF
TRBV29-1	NA	TRBJ2-7	TRBD1	TGCAGCGTCCTTCCCGAAAACAGGGGTCGAGAGCAGTACTTC	CSVLPENRGREQYF
TRBV7-9	NA	TRBJ2-5	TRBD1	TGTGCCAGCAGCTTAGGGGACAGGGGACAAGAGACCCAGTACTTC	CASSLGDRGQETQYF
TRBV6-1	few	TRBJ2-3	NA	TGTGCCAGCAGTGAAAGACCGGGAGATGGTACAGATACGCAGTATTTT	CASSERPGDGTDTQYF
TRBV30	NA	TRBJ2-6	NA	TGTGCCTGGGGCGGACAGTCTGGGGCCAACGTCCTGACTTTC	CAWGGQSGANVLTF
TRBV18	NA	TRBJ2-1	TRBD2	TGTGCCAGCCCTCGGACTAGCGGGAGGACCACTTCCTACAATGAGCAGTTCTTC	CASPRTSGRTTSYNEQFF
TRBV6-4	once	TRBJ1-2	TRBD1	TGTGACATAACAGGGGCGGTGGGCTACACCTTC	CDITGAVGYTF
TRBV7-9	NA	TRBJ1-2	NA	TGTGCCAGCAGCTTGGTGGGTGAGGCAGGTGGAGGCTACACCTTC	CASSLVGEAGGGYTF
TRBV18	NA	TRBJ2-5	NA	TGTGCCAGCTCACCACCAAATGGGGCAGGAGAGACCCAGTACTTC	CASSPPNGAGETQYF
TRBV15	few	TRBJ2-5	NA	TGTGCCACCGCTGGGGACCAAGAGACCCAGTACTTC	CATAGDQETQYF